This T cell receptor (beta chain) was identified during a study of blood T cell repertoires in COVID-19. CDR3 size: 15 residues. CDR1 and CDR2 (germline): LNHDA, SQIVND (reference sequence). Trimming removed 6 bases at V and 8 bases at J, with 17 bases between. Under the authors' procedure: Estimation of nucleated cell counts relied on the amplification of reference gene primers. Repertoires were generated with immunoSEQ multiplex PCR, while TCRdb's copy carries only in-frame clones and drops some. The D gene and trimming were derived from the DNA, and the V and J assignments and clone size from that table. The sample holds approximately 100,000 clones, approximately 84% seen once.

The rearrangement joins TRBV19 to TRBJ1-6, with a possible D match to TRBD1 (5 bases). The sample comprised peripheral blood. The sequence derives from a human donor in a cohort sampled during active or convalescent COVID-19. In nucleotides, the CDR3 is TGTGCCAGTAGCATCGGACACAAACCCCATTCACCCCTCCACTTT. Translation gives CASSIGHKPHSPLHF.